This T cell receptor (beta chain) was retrieved from a study of graft-versus-host responses after intestinal transplantation. About the research overall: Anti-thymocyte globulin induction, then tacrolimus and steroids for around 3 years, went to all recipients.

V trimming: 5 bases; J trimming: 2 bases; junction bases outside the gene matches: 9. This CDR3 is built from 16 residues. Germline lookup yields CDR1 MNHEY and CDR2 SMNVEV (reference sequence). Clones were sequenced by immunoSEQ multiplex PCR, and TCRdb holds only the in-frame ones, with some missing. The table has about 83,000 clones, around 90% seen once. As for this clone: Its antigen is still unknown.

Regarding the study as a whole: Recipient bone marrow held GvH clones, some seen earlier in ileum or blood.

This rearrangement joins TRBV27 to TRBJ2-1, with 7 bases lining up with TRBD2. The specimen comprised unstimulated CD4+ T cells sorted from spleen or lymph node cells, sampled before intestinal transplant. This receptor was taken from a human donor who received an intestinal transplant. The CDR3 protein is CASSPTRLAPYNEQFF. Here the CDR3 DNA reads TGTGCCAGCAGTCCAACCCGACTAGCACCCTACAATGAGCAGTTCTTC.